This is a list of T cell receptor beta chains from one sample in a study of beta chain features in type 1 diabetes. Assay used: immunoSEQ multiplex PCR; TCRdb lists only in-frame clones, some missing. The table includes some 160,000 clones, approximately 10% detected once. Sequences were obtained from central memory CD4+ T cells from blood. These receptors were collected from a woman aged 25-40 years with type 1 diabetes. Each CDR3 is given with its conserved first and last residue. The D gene is left open where the match is weak. Size is stated for part of the rows, as once, few or many counts, or as a class when the clone is expanded.

J,D,size,length,V,CDR3,DNA
TRBJ2-2,-,-,13,TRBV19,CASSNVNTGELFF,TGTGCCAGTAGTAATGTAAACACCGGGGAGCTGTTTTTT
TRBJ1-2,TRBD1,-,13,TRBV18,CASSPGQGDGYTF,TGTGCCAGCTCACCGGGACAGGGTGATGGCTACACCTTC
TRBJ2-6,TRBD2,-,17,TRBV7-3,CASSSGTSGSWANVLTF,TGTGCCAGCAGCTCCGGGACTAGCGGGAGCTGGGCCAACGTCCTGACTTTC
TRBJ2-1,TRBD2,-,17,TRBV7-3,CASSPDLAGGRRNEQFF,TGTGCCAGCAGCCCTGACTTAGCGGGAGGGCGGCGCAATGAGCAGTTCTTC
TRBJ1-1,-,few,14,TRBV19,CASSQWEGSTEAFF,TGTGCCAGTAGCCAATGGGAGGGATCCACTGAAGCTTTCTTT
TRBJ2-5,TRBD2,-,15,TRBV28,CASSGSTSVQETQYF,TGTGCCAGCAGTGGATCAACTAGCGTGCAAGAGACCCAGTACTTC
TRBJ1-5,TRBD1,-,16,TRBV7-3,CASRDDRGTADQPQHF,TGTGCCAGCAGGGATGATCGTGGGACAGCGGATCAGCCCCAGCATTTT
TRBJ2-1,TRBD2,many,15,TRBV30,CAWSNGGGHYHEQFF,TGTGCCTGGAGTAACGGGGGAGGGCACTACCATGAGCAGTTCTTC
TRBJ2-3,TRBD2,few,17,TRBV28,CASRQHPSAGASDTQYF,TGTGCCAGCAGACAACATCCTTCAGCGGGAGCGTCAGATACGCAGTATTTT
TRBJ1-1,TRBD1,few,16,TRBV7-9,CASSFPRTGQDTEAFF,TGTGCCAGCAGCTTCCCTCGGACAGGGCAGGACACTGAAGCTTTCTTT
TRBJ1-2,TRBD1,-,11,TRBV29-1,CSVEGRDRVTF,TGCAGCGTTGAAGGCCGGGACAGGGTTACCTTC
TRBJ2-6,TRBD1,few,17,TRBV29-1,CSVETDRGASGANVLTF,TGCAGCGTTGAGACGGACAGGGGGGCCTCTGGGGCCAACGTCCTGACTTTC
TRBJ1-2,-,-,13,TRBV4-1,CASSQGTYYGYTF,TGCGCCAGCAGCCAAGGGACTTACTATGGCTACACCTTC
TRBJ1-2,TRBD1,-,12,TRBV4-2,CASSINRGGYTF,TGTGCCAGCAGCATCAACAGGGGTGGCTACACCTTC
TRBJ1-1,-,-,15,TRBV6-1,CASSLKDGGRTEAFF,TGTGCCAGCAGTTTGAAGGACGGAGGACGAACTGAAGCTTTCTTT
TRBJ1-2,-,few,13,TRBV5-4,CASSFLGGGGYTF,TGTGCCAGCAGCTTTTTAGGGGGTGGAGGCTACACCTTC
TRBJ2-1,TRBD2,few,13,TRBV19,CASSISLANEQFF,TGTGCCAGTAGTATTTCACTAGCGAATGAGCAGTTCTTC
TRBJ2-3,TRBD2,-,13,TRBV30,CAWSSGGRGTQYF,TGTGCCTGGTCCTCGGGGGGGAGAGGTACGCAGTATTTT
TRBJ1-5,TRBD1,-,15,TRBV7-2,CASSRDSISNQPQHF,TGTGCCAGCAGCCGGGACAGTATTAGCAATCAGCCCCAGCATTTT
TRBJ2-2,TRBD1,few,14,TRBV30,CAWRVTGAAGELFF,TGTGCCTGGAGAGTAACAGGGGCGGCCGGGGAGCTGTTTTTT
TRBJ2-6,TRBD1,few,14,TRBV28,CASVTGGGANVLTF,TGTGCCAGCGTGACAGGGGGTGGGGCCAACGTCCTGACTTTC
TRBJ2-4,-,few,13,TRBV6-1,CASSNPEQGIQYF,TGTGCCAGCAGTAACCCCGAACAGGGAATTCAGTACTTC
TRBJ2-5,-,-,13,TRBV6-6,CASTAPGGETQYF,TGTGCCAGCACTGCTCCTGGGGGGGAGACCCAGTACTTC
TRBJ2-1,TRBD2,-,15,TRBV19,CASRAGTSDYNEQFF,TGTGCCAGCCGGGCCGGGACTAGCGACTACAATGAGCAGTTCTTC
TRBJ2-5,TRBD2,-,18,TRBV4-1,CASSQDPGLAGGGETQYF,TGCGCCAGCAGCCAAGACCCCGGACTAGCGGGAGGTGGGGAGACCCAGTACTTC
TRBJ1-2,TRBD1,-,14,TRBV30,CAWHEGGQVYGYTF,TGTGCCTGGCATGAAGGGGGACAGGTCTATGGCTACACCTTC
TRBJ2-7,-,-,12,TRBV18,CASSPGANEQYF,TGTGCCAGCTCACCGGGAGCTAACGAGCAGTACTTC
TRBJ1-1,-,few,13,TRBV30,CAWSSARDTEAFF,TGTGCCTGGAGTTCGGCGAGGGATACTGAAGCTTTCTTT
TRBJ2-1,-,-,15,TRBV18,CASSSNPSSYNEQFF,TGTGCCAGCTCATCGAATCCCAGCTCCTACAATGAGCAGTTCTTC
TRBJ1-2,-,-,12,TRBV19,CASSIFSYGYTF,TGTGCCAGTAGTATCTTCAGCTATGGCTACACCTTC
TRBJ2-1,-,-,12,TRBV2,CASSGEKGEQFF,TGTGCCAGCAGTGGGGAGAAAGGGGAGCAGTTCTTC
TRBJ2-3,TRBD1,few,16,TRBV11-3,CASSSRPGGFTDTQYF,TGTGCCAGCAGCTCGCGCCCAGGGGGCTTCACAGATACGCAGTATTTT
TRBJ2-1,-,-,13,TRBV30,CAWSVQLYNEQFF,TGTGCCTGGAGCGTCCAGTTGTACAATGAGCAGTTCTTC
TRBJ1-2,-,few,13,TRBV7-3,CASSEVFGDGYTF,TGTGCCTCCTCGGAGGTCTTCGGGGATGGCTACACCTTC
TRBJ2-1,TRBD1,-,14,TRBV2,CASSIWTGTDEQFF,TGTGCCAGCAGCATATGGACAGGGACTGATGAGCAGTTCTTC
TRBJ2-1,-,few,15,TRBV19,CASSASVGSYNEQFF,TGTGCCAGTAGTGCAAGCGTAGGCTCCTACAATGAGCAGTTCTTC
TRBJ2-3,TRBD2,-,14,TRBV19,CASTLAGSTDTQYF,TGTGCCAGTACCTTAGCGGGGAGCACAGATACGCAGTATTTT
TRBJ2-7,TRBD1,few,15,TRBV27,CASSSGQGSSYEQYF,TGTGCCAGCAGTTCGGGACAGGGGAGCTCCTACGAGCAGTACTTC
TRBJ2-7,TRBD1,-,15,TRBV18,CASSPTGATTNEQYF,TGTGCCAGCTCACCGACAGGGGCCACAACTAACGAGCAGTACTTC
TRBJ2-3,TRBD2,-,15,TRBV6-5,CASSYGLAVTDTQYF,TGTGCCAGCAGCTACGGGCTAGCGGTCACAGATACGCAGTATTTT
TRBJ1-1,-,-,14,TRBV27,CASSSRVWSTEAFF,TGTGCCAGCAGTTCCAGGGTCTGGAGCACTGAAGCTTTCTTT
TRBJ1-1,TRBD1,few,14,TRBV9,CASSVDQDRDGAFF,TGTGCCAGCAGCGTAGACCAGGACAGGGATGGGGCTTTCTTT
TRBJ2-6,TRBD1,few,15,TRBV9,CASSAEGAGANVLTF,TGTGCCAGCAGCGCAGAGGGGGCAGGGGCCAACGTCCTGACTTTC
TRBJ2-3,-,-,13,TRBV10-3,CASSPAGVDTQYF,TGTGCCAGCAGTCCCGCAGGGGTGGATACGCAGTATTTT
TRBJ2-3,-,-,11,TRBV18,CASLRTDTQYF,TGTGCCAGCTTACGGACAGATACGCAGTATTTT
TRBJ1-1,-,-,16,TRBV10-3,CAISEGGATMNTEAFF,TGTGCCATCAGTGAGGGAGGGGCAACGATGAACACTGAAGCTTTCTTT
TRBJ2-5,-,few,14,TRBV7-2,CASSPPPGRETQYF,TGTGCCAGCAGCCCACCGCCGGGAAGAGAGACCCAGTACTTC
TRBJ2-7,-,-,14,TRBV27,CASSSAQGSHEQYF,TGTGCCAGCAGTTCGGCCCAGGGGAGCCACGAGCAGTACTTC
TRBJ2-7,-,few,13,TRBV6-5,CASSWPGTYEQYF,TGTGCCAGCAGTTGGCCAGGGACCTACGAGCAGTACTTC
TRBJ2-1,TRBD2,-,14,TRBV30,CAWTWTSGAVEQFF,TGTGCCTGGACCTGGACTAGCGGGGCGGTTGAGCAGTTCTTC
TRBJ2-7,TRBD2,few,15,TRBV5-4,CASSTGTSGNYEQYF,TGTGCCAGCAGCACCGGGACTAGCGGGAACTACGAGCAGTACTTC
TRBJ1-4,-,few,13,TRBV4-1,CASSHGVFEKLFF,TGCGCCAGCAGCCACGGGGTCTTTGAAAAACTGTTTTTT
TRBJ2-3,-,-,14,TRBV7-3,CASSSSSSSDTQYF,TGTGCCAGCAGCTCTTCTTCCTCGTCAGATACGCAGTATTTT
TRBJ2-6,-,few,17,TRBV5-1,CASSLGTWTGGANVLTF,TGCGCCAGCAGCTTGGGGACTTGGACTGGTGGGGCCAACGTCCTGACTTTC
TRBJ2-1,-,few,16,TRBV7-6,CASSLSGRRPYNEQFF,TGTGCCAGCAGCTTATCTGGGAGACGACCCTACAATGAGCAGTTCTTC
TRBJ1-1,-,-,15,TRBV18,CASSPPLGQNTEAFF,TGTGCCAGCTCACCACCGTTGGGGCAGAACACTGAAGCTTTCTTT